This T cell receptor beta chain is drawn from a study of cytomegalovirus exposure and HLA in healthy donors. Germline V gene data show CDR1 as SEHNR and CDR2 as FQNEAQ (reference sequence). V gave up 3 bases and J gave up 3 bases, with 14 bases separating them. The CDR3 contains 16 residues. PCR amplification relied on 60 Vbeta primers (plus 13 Jbeta primers). Produced via immunoSEQ multiplex PCR; TCRdb's table is partial and in-frame only. Seen in this sample are 200,000 or so clones; the ten most common clones hold approximately 0.74%. The rearrangement joins TRBV7-9 to TRBJ1-4; D is unresolved. The specimen sequenced was PBMCs. The sequence was obtained from a boy younger than 18 in good health and CMV-seronegative. The CDR3 loop is CASSFLGRRSNEKLFF. CDR3 nucleotides: TGTGCCAGCAGCTTCCTAGGGAGGCGATCTAATGAAAAACTGTTTTTT.